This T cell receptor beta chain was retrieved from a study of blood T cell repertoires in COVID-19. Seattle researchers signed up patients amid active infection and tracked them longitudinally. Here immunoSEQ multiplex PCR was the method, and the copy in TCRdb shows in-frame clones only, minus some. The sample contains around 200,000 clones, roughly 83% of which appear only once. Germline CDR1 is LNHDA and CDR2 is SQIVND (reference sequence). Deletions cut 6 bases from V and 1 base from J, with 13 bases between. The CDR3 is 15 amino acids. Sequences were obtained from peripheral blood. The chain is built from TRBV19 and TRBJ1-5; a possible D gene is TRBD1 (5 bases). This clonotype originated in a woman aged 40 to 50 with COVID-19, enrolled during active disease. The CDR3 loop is CASSLKGSSNQPQHF. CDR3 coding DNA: TGTGCCAGTAGCCTGAAGGGGTCGAGCAATCAGCCCCAGCATTTT.